The T cell receptor beta chain described here comes from a study of blood T cells in healthy people across ages. Study-wide background: About one barcoded beta molecule was captured per two T cells (by template switching).

Primers used in a second PCR of roughly 7 to 12 cycles were a sample-barcoded 5' primer and a J-beta primer mix. In TCRdb, the 5' RACE reads were re-called with MiXCR into one record per CDR3 protein. Altogether roughly 1,500,000 distinct CDR3 sequences are present, 30% to 40% being singletons, with the ten largest covering around 11%. For this clonotype: What it binds is not known.

Study-wide points: Observed TCR beta diversity per million T cells went down as age went up. This fall followed a roughly linear course with age.

The clonotype originates from a woman in her 30s in good health. Input material: blood.

The CDR3 loop is CASSQVTEAFF. The CDR3 region has the DNA TGTGCCAGCTCCCAGGTCACTGAAGCTTTCTTT. This rearrangement joins TRBV3-1 to TRBJ1-1; D ambiguous. The V gene's germline CDR1 is LGHDT and CDR2 YNNKEL (reference sequence). The CDR3 has 11 amino acids. V lost 8 bases to trimming and J lost 4 bases, with 8 bases between them.